This paragraph covers one T cell receptor beta chain sequence. What it recognizes is unknown. The data derive from a study of beta chain features in type 1 diabetes. Study-wide background: No patient-donor differences in age, gender, total cells or subset yield. There were approximately 110,000,000 sorted cells examined across all samples. Study-wide results and limits: When VDJ junctions were examined, type 1 diabetes patients showed fewer insertions and more deletions. Patients with Type 1 diabetes showed moderately but significantly shorter TCRB CDR3s in all four CD4+ subsets.

The study reverse transcribed the entire isolated RNA, so it sequenced expressed TCRB transcripts. Libraries were prepared by immunoSEQ multiplex PCR; TCRdb keeps only in-frame clonotypes and omits some of them. The sample comprises roughly 300,000 clones, approximately 8% of which are singletons, and approximately 0.47% rests with the top ten. Germline lookup yields CDR1 MNHNS and CDR2 SASEGT. The V end lost 7 bases, the J end lost 4 bases, and 13 bases lay between the germline ends. The CDR3 length is 13 residues. The chain couples TRBV6-1 to TRBJ2-5, with unresolved D. This receptor was identified in a woman younger than 30 in good health. The sequencing input was central memory CD4+ T cells from blood. The DNA for the CDR3 is TGTGCCAGCACAGTCAACTGGGGAGAGACCCAGTACTTC. Its translation: CASTVNWGETQYF.